The clone carrying this T cell receptor (beta chain) has more than one count but fewer than ten. Its antigen is currently unknown. The source of the sample is a study of cytomegalovirus exposure and HLA in healthy donors. For the study at large: Across around 400 genotyped donors, approximately 80% landed in the Caucasian-associated ancestry cluster.

Trimming cost V 5 bases and J 0 bases, with 11 bases left between them. The V gene's germline CDR1 is LGHNA and CDR2 YSLEER. CDR3 length: 14 amino acids. Primers included in the PCR were 60 Vbeta and 13 Jbeta primers. TCRdb keeps only in-frame clones here, not all; method: immunoSEQ multiplex PCR. This sample yields some 130,000 clones, of which 78% are seen a single time; approximately 1.5% belongs to the top ten. Study-level findings and limits: Around 160 TCR beta chains were listed as cytomegalovirus-associated.

This TCR came from a female donor in good health and CMV-seronegative. Sequencing input: PBMCs. The chain employs TRBV4-3 and TRBJ2-7; D not certain. CDR3 DNA sequence: TGCGCCAGCAGCACGGGTAGGAGCTCCTACGAGCAGTACTTC. This encodes CASSTGRSSYEQYF.